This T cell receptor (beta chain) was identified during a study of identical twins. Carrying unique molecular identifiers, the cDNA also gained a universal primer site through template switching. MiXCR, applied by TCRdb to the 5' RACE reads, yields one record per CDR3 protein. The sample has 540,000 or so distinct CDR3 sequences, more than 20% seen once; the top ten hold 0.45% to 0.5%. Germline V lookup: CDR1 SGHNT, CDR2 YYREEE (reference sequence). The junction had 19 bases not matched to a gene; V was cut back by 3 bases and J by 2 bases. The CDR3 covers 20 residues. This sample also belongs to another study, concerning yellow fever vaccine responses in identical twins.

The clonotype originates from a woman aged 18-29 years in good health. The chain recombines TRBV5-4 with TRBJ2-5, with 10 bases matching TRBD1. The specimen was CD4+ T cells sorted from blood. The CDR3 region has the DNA TGTGCCAGCAGCTCATGGGGGGGGACAGGGGAAGGCGGTGGGCAAGAGACCCAGTACTTC. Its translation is CASSSWGGTGEGGGQETQYF.